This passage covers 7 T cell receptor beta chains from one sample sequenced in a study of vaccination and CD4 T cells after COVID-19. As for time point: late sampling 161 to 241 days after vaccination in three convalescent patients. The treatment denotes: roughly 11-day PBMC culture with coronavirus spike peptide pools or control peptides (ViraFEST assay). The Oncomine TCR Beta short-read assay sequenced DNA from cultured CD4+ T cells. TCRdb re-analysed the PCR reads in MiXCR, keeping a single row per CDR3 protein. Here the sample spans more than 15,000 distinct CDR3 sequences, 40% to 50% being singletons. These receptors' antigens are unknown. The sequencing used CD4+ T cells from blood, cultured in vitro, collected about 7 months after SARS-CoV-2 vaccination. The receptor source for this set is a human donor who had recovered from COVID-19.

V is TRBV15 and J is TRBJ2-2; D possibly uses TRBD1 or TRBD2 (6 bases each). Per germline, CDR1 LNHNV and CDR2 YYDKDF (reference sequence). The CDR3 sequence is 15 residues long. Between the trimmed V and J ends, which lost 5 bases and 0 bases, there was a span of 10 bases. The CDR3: CATSLGGANTGELFF. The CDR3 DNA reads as TGTGCCACCAGCTTGGGGGGCGCGAACACCGGGGAGCTGTTTTTT.

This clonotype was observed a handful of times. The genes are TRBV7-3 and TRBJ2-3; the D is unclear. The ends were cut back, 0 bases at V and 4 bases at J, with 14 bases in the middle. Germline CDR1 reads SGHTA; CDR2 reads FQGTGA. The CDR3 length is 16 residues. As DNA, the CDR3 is TGTGCCAGCAGCTTAACGTCTGCAGGCGTCGCAGATACGCAGTATTTT. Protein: CASSLTSAGVADTQYF.

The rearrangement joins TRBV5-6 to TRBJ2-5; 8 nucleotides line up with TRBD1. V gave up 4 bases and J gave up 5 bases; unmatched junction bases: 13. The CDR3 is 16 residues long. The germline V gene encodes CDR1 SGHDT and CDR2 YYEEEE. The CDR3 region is CASSRTGRGPGETQYF. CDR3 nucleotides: TGTGCCAGCAGCCGGACGGGCAGGGGGCCCGGGGAGACCCAGTACTTC.

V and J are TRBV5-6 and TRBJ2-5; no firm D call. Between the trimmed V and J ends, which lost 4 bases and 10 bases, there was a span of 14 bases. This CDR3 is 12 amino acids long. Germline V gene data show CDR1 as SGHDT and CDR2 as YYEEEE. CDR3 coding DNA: TGTGCCAGCAGCGATCGGGCAGGAGTCCAGTACTTC. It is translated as CASSDRAGVQYF.

Written as DNA, the CDR3 is TGTGCCAGCAGCTTAGGTCTACAGTTCGGTGGCTACACCTTC. Amino acid sequence: CASSLGLQFGGYTF. The chain links TRBV7-2 to TRBJ1-2; no definite D call. Looked up from germline, CDR1 is SGHTA and CDR2 is FQGNSA. There are 14 residues in the CDR3. The germline V and J ends were trimmed by 1 base and 7 bases, with 13 bases remaining between them.

CDR3 in DNA: TGTGCCAGCAGTTATGGGCTAGCGGGGTCCAATGAGCAGTTCTTC. It encodes CASSYGLAGSNEQFF. The gene calls are TRBV6-5 and TRBJ2-1; 9 bases line up with TRBD2. Per the germline V gene, CDR1 is MNHEY and CDR2 is SVGAGI. This CDR3 comprises 15 residues. With V trimmed by 3 bases and J by 6 bases, 6 bases remained unmatched.

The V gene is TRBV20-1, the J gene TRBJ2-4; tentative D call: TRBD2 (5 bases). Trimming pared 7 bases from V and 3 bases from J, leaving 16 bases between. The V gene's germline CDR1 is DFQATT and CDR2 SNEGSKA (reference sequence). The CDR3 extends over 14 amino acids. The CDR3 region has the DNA TGCAGTGTCCTCCTCCCCGGGGTCAAAAACATTCAGTACTTC. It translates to CSVLLPGVKNIQYF.